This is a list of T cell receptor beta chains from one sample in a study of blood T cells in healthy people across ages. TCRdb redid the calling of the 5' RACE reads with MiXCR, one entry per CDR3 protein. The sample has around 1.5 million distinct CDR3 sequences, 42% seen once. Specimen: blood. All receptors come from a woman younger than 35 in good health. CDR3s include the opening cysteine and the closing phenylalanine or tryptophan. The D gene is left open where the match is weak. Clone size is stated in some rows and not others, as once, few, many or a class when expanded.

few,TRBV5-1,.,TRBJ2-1,TGCGCCAGCAGCTTGCCAGCCCATGAGCAGTTCTTC,CASSLPAHEQFF
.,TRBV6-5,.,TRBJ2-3,TGTGCCAGCAGTTACTCGACGAATCCTCTAACAGATACGCAGTATTTT,CASSYSTNPLTDTQYF
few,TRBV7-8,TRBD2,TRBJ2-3,TGTGCCAGCAGCTTAGGCGGGGGGGCAAATACGCAGTATTTT,CASSLGGGANTQYF
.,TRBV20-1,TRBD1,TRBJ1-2,TGCAGTGCCCAGGACAGGGACGGCTACACCTTC,CSAQDRDGYTF
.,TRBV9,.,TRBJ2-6,TGTGCCAGCAGCACTATAGGCTCTGGGGCCAACGTCCTGACTTTC,CASSTIGSGANVLTF
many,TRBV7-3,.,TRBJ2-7,TGTGCCAGCAGCTTAAACGGGGGCTACGAGCAGTACTTC,CASSLNGGYEQYF
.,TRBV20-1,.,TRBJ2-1,TGCAGTGCTAGAAACGGGGTTAGGGCCGATGAGCAGTTCTTC,CSARNGVRADEQFF
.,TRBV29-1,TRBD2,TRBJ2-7,TGCAGCGTACTAAGCGGGAGCCGACCCTACGAGCAGTACTTC,CSVLSGSRPYEQYF
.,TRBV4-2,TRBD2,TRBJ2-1,TGTGCCAGCAGCCAAGGGGCTAGCGGGGTCTCCTACAATGAGCAGTTCTTC,CASSQGASGVSYNEQFF
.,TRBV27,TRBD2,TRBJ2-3,TGTGCCAGCAGTTTAGGTGTCCTAGCGGGGAGCACAGATACGCAGTATTTT,CASSLGVLAGSTDTQYF
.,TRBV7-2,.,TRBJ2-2,TGTGCCAGCAGCACCCACAACGACCGGGAGCTGTTTTTT,CASSTHNDRELFF
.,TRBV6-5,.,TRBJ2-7,TGTGCCAGCCAAGGGACCCCCAGGTGGGCCCAGTACTTC,CASQGTPRWAQYF
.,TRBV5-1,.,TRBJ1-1,TGCGCCAGCAGCTTGTCGGCAGTTTCTGAAGCTTTCTTT,CASSLSAVSEAFF
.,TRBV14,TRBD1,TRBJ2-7,TGTGCCAGCAGCCAAGATTTTGGGACAGCTATTTACAATGAGCAGTACTTC,CASSQDFGTAIYNEQYF
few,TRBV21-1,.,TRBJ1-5,TGTGCCAGGATCCTGAATAGCAATCAGCCCCAGCATTTT,CARILNSNQPQHF
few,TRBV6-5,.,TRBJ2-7,TGTGCCAGCGGGAGGCCGGAACAATACGAGCAGTACTTC,CASGRPEQYEQYF
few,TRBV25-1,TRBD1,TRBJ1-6,TGTGCCAGCAGTGCACGGACAGGGGGGACTTCACCCCTCCACTTT,CASSARTGGTSPLHF
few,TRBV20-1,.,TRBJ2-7,TGCAGTGCTATGGGGAGTCCGCAGTACTTC,CSAMGSPQYF
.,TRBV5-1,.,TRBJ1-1,TGCGCCAGCAGCTTGCCCGGGACAACTAACACTGAAGCTTTCTTT,CASSLPGTTNTEAFF
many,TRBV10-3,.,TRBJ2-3,TGTGCCATCAGTGCCTTTCCGGCTAGCGTTCCCCCAGATACGCAGTATTTT,CAISAFPASVPPDTQYF
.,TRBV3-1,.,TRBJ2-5,TGTGCCAGCAGCCAAGTTGGGGGGCGTCCCAATCAAGAGACCCAGTACTTC,CASSQVGGRPNQETQYF
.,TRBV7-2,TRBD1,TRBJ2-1,TGTGCCAGCAGCACCAGGGGGTTGCGACTATTATTCAATGAGCAGTTCTTC,CASSTRGLRLLFNEQFF
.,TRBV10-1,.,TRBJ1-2,TGCGCCGTTCCACCGGGAACCTATGGCTACACCTTC,CAVPPGTYGYTF
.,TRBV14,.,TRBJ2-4,TGTGCCAGCAGCCAAGTCCTCGGGGGTAAAAACATTCAGTACTTC,CASSQVLGGKNIQYF
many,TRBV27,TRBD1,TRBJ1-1,TGTGCCAGCAGTAGACAGGGTCACGAAGCTTTCTTT,CASSRQGHEAFF
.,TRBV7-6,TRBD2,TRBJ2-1,TGTGCCAGCAGCTTAGTTTCAGGACTAGCGGGAGGGTCGTCCTACAATGAGCAGTTCTTC,CASSLVSGLAGGSSYNEQFF
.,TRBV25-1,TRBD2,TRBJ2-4,TGTGCCAGCAGTGGGGACCTGTTAGCGGGAGATTCCAAAAACATTCAGTACTTC,CASSGDLLAGDSKNIQYF
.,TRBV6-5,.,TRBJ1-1,TGTGCCAGCAGCCGATTAAAAGTCACTGAAGCTTTCTTT,CASSRLKVTEAFF
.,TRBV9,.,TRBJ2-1,TGTGCCAGCAGCGACACGGGGGTCCCCTACAATGAGCAGTTCTTC,CASSDTGVPYNEQFF
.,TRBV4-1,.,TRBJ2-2,TGCGCCAGCAGCCAAGCTCTGAACACCGGGGAGCTGTTTTTT,CASSQALNTGELFF
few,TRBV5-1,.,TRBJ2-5,TGCGCCAGCAGCTCGTTTCTCTCGGATCCGCAAGAGACCCAGTACTTC,CASSSFLSDPQETQYF
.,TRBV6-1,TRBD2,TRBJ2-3,TGTGCCAGCAGTGAACTGATGGCTAGCGGGGGGCAGGGACTAGGTACGCAGTATTTT,CASSELMASGGQGLGTQYF
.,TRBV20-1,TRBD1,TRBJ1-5,TGCAGTGCAGCGGGACAGGGAAGCCAGCCCCAGCATTTT,CSAAGQGSQPQHF
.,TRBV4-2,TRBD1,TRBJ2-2,TGTGCCAGCAGCCAGAACCCAGGGGGAACCAACACCGGGGAGCTGTTTTTT,CASSQNPGGTNTGELFF
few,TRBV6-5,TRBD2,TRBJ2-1,TGTGCCAGCAGCGGTACCGGGGGGGCCCCCTACAATGAGCAGTTCTTC,CASSGTGGAPYNEQFF
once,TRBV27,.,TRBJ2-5,TGTGCCAGCAGTGGCTCGGAAGCTAGGGCGCAACAGACCCAGTACTTC,CASSGSEARAQQTQYF
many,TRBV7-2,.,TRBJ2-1,TGTGCCAGCAGCTTAGTAGAGGATGAGCAGTTCTTC,CASSLVEDEQFF
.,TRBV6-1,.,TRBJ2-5,TGTGCCAGCAGTGAAGAGGCCCGGGGTAAACTCGAGACCCAGTACTTC,CASSEEARGKLETQYF
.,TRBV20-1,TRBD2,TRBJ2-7,TGCAGTGCTGTACTAGCGGGGCACGGTAATGAGCAGTACTTC,CSAVLAGHGNEQYF
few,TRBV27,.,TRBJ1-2,TGTGCCAGCAGTCCTGGCTCTAAGGGTTTAAGGGGCTACACCTTC,CASSPGSKGLRGYTF
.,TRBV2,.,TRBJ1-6,TGTGCCAGCAGTGAAGCCAGGACAGCCTATAATTCACCCCTCCACTTT,CASSEARTAYNSPLHF
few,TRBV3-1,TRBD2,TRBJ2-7,TGTGCCAGCAGCCACAGGGAGGGCGAGCAGTACTTC,CASSHREGEQYF
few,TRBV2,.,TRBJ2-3,TGTGCCAGCAGGTACCCGTATAGCACAGATACGCAGTATTTT,CASRYPYSTDTQYF
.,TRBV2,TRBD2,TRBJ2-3,TGTCCCAGCAGTGAAGAGGCGGGAGGGTCCGATACGCAGTATTTT,CPSSEEAGGSDTQYF
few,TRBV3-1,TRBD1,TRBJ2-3,TGTGCCAGCAGCTCTAGGACAGGGAGAACAGATACGCAGTATTTT,CASSSRTGRTDTQYF
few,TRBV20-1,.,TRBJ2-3,TGCAGTGCTAGGGACGCGGGGTTCACAGATACGCAGTATTTT,CSARDAGFTDTQYF
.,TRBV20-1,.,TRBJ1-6,TGCAGTGCTAGAGATAGGGACCCTAGCTCCTATAATTCACCCCTCCACTTT,CSARDRDPSSYNSPLHF
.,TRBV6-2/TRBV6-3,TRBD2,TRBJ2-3,TGTGCCAGCAGTTACTCCCCTGGTCGGGCTAGCGGGACCACAGATACGCAGTATTTT,CASSYSPGRASGTTDTQYF
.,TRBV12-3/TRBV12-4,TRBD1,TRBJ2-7,TGTGCCAGCAGTCCCCACCCGGGACAGGGAAACGGAGAGCAGTACTTC,CASSPHPGQGNGEQYF
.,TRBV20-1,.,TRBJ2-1,TGCAGTGCTAGAGTCAGATCCGGGGGCGGAGGCAATGAGCAGTTCTTC,CSARVRSGGGGNEQFF